One and the same sample provided the 25 T cell receptor beta chains below, sequenced in a study of quantifying T cell responses using KT2 cells. Study at large: TCR alpha and beta constant-region primers primed reverse transcription of RNA.

The cDNA 3' end received a ligated oligonucleotide with a UMI. The first PCR ran 4 to 5 cycles with an equimolar RC1.1 and RC1.2 beta primer mix. One entry per CDR3 protein results from TCRdb running MiXCR on the UMI-ligation and nested PCR reads. The sample lists around 35,000 distinct CDR3 sequences; 10% were seen once. Sequences were obtained from PBMCs spiked with cells of the T cell clone KT2. These receptors came from a human donor.

Only one count was recorded for this clonotype. The rearrangement links TRBV23-1 to TRBJ2-7, with 7 nucleotides matching TRBD1. TRBV23-1 belongs to the ORF category, with a function that is uncertain. The CDR3 runs 13 residues. V trimming: 6 bases; J trimming: 5 bases; junction bases outside the gene matches: 7. The CDR3 region is CASSEDRANEQYF. The CDR3 nucleotides are TGCGCCAGCAGCGAAGACAGGGCCAACGAGCAGTACTTC.

This chain links TRBV5-6 with TRBJ1-6; weak D call: TRBD1 (5 bases). The length of the CDR3 is 14 residues. The germline V gene has CDR1 SGHDT and CDR2 YYEEEE. V lost 2 bases and J 11 bases, leaving 14 bases between the germline ends. This CDR3 is CASSLWGWKPPLHF. As DNA, the CDR3 is TGTGCCAGCAGCTTATGGGGGTGGAAGCCACCCCTCCACTTT.

The genes are TRBV27 and TRBJ2-1, with D perhaps matching TRBD1 (6 bases). Trimming took 3 bases from V and 13 from J, leaving 22 bases between them. The CDR3 runs to 15 residues. Looked up from germline, CDR1 is MNHEY and CDR2 is SMNVEV (reference sequence). This chain's CDR3 is CASSFVLTARGSQFF. The CDR3 DNA reads TGTGCCAGCAGTTTCGTTCTGACCGCCAGGGGATCCCAGTTCTTC.

In its sample, this clonotype was seen a few times. The V gene is TRBV7-9, the J gene TRBJ1-6, with 7 bases that match TRBD1. V was clipped by 4 bases and J by 8 bases; unmatched bases: 2. Per germline, CDR1 SEHNR and CDR2 FQNEAQ (reference sequence). The CDR3 extends over 13 amino acids. This CDR3 reads CASSSGQDSPLHF. CDR3 nucleotide sequence: TGTGCCAGCAGCTCCGGACAGGATTCACCCCTCCACTTT.

There are many counts of this clonotype. The chain recombines TRBV10-3 with TRBJ2-7; no clear D gene. V shed 6 bases and J shed 0 bases, with 15 bases lying between them. The CDR3 consists of 15 residues. Germline V gene lookup returns CDR1 ENHRY and CDR2 SYGVKD. CDR3 in DNA: TGTGCCATCAGAGGGTTTAGTAAAAGCTCCTACGAGCAGTACTTC. Protein product: CAIRGFSKSSYEQYF.

This clonotype was counted only a few times. This sequence joins TRBV10-1 and TRBJ2-7, with 11 positions matching TRBD1. From germline, CDR1 is WNHNN and CDR2 SYGVQD (reference sequence). V was pared by 0 bases and J by 6 bases, with 1 base of the junction left unmatched. There are 14 residues in the CDR3. The CDR3: CASSESGTGGEQYF. The CDR3 DNA reads TGCGCCAGCAGTGAGTCGGGGACAGGGGGCGAGCAGTACTTC.

This clonotype was detected a few times. The CDR3 reads CASRPVDKIQETQYF. The CDR3 nucleotides read TGCGCCAGCAGACCCGTCGACAAAATCCAAGAGACCCAGTACTTC. This chain joins TRBV5-1 and TRBJ2-5; no clear D gene. CDR3 length: 15 residues. The V end was cut by 5 bases, the J end by 1 base, with 15 bases between. The germline CDR1 and CDR2 sequences are SGHRS and YFSETQ.

This clonotype was counted ten times or more. The chain links TRBV7-9 to TRBJ2-3; unclear D gene. Germline CDR1 SEHNR, CDR2 FQNEAQ (reference sequence). The CDR3 is 13 amino acids. The germline V and J ends were trimmed by 5 bases and 0 bases, with 6 bases remaining between them. Here the CDR3 DNA reads TGTGCCAGCAGCGCTCTCAGCACAGATACGCAGTATTTT. Protein sequence: CASSALSTDTQYF.

The chain links TRBV12-3 or TRBV12-4 to TRBJ2-3; no firm D call. V was clipped by 6 bases and J by 2 bases, with 9 bases between them. This CDR3 region has 13 residues. CDR3 sequence (DNA): TGTGCCAGCAGACCCACCCCCACAGATACGCAGTATTTT. Its protein product is CASRPTPTDTQYF.

This clonotype is medium-sized by share. V is TRBV20-1 and J is TRBJ1-2; tentative D call: TRBD1 (5 bases). Trimming stripped 6 bases from V and 2 bases from J, with 22 bases between. The CDR3 has 16 residues. Germline assignment: CDR1 DFQATT and CDR2 SNEGSKA (reference sequence). The chain's CDR3 is CSARGVRRQNNYGYTF. For the CDR3, the DNA is TGCAGTGCGCGGGGCGTCCGGCGACAGAACAACTATGGCTACACCTTC.

The gene calls are TRBV6-4 and TRBJ2-3; 11 positions agree with TRBD2. Trimming took 6 bases from V and 1 from J; bases not matched to a gene: 3. The CDR3 is 15 amino acids. Per germline, CDR1 MRHNA and CDR2 SNTAGT. In nucleotides, the CDR3 is TGTGCCAGCAGCATGACTAGCGGGGGCACAGATACGCAGTATTTT. Translated, it gives CASSMTSGGTDTQYF.

The chain couples TRBV6-5 to TRBJ2-1; 8 bases are shared with TRBD2. Germline lookup yields CDR1 MNHEY and CDR2 SVGAGI. This CDR3 has 14 amino acids. Trimming at V came to 4 bases and at J to 8 bases, leaving 7 bases not matched to a gene. The DNA for the CDR3 is TGTGCCAGCAGTTTAGCGGGGAGTGGCTATGAGCAGTTCTTC. Translated, it gives CASSLAGSGYEQFF.

This clonotype was seen ten or more times. The rearrangement joins TRBV4-1 to TRBJ2-1; D is unclear. CDR1 is MGHRA, CDR2 YSYEKL, per germline. V lost 3 bases and J lost 10, with 19 bases in between. CDR3 length: 15 amino acids. The CDR3 bases are TGCGCCAGCAGCCATCAGAGACTGGCGAGGTTCGAGCAGTTCTTC. Protein product: CASSHQRLARFEQFF.

A note on this clonotype: A much larger clone lies one base from this, so it may be a read error. This chain joins TRBV2 and TRBJ1-1; possible D gene TRBD1, 6 bases. The germline gives CDR1 SNHLY, CDR2 FYNNEI. Deletions cut 4 bases from V and 1 base from J, with 7 bases between. The CDR3 contains 13 residues. This CDR3 is CASSVQGNTEAFF. Written as DNA, the CDR3 is TGTGCCAGCAGTGTACAGGGGAACACTGAAGCTTTCTTT.

The V and J genes are TRBV6-1 and TRBJ1-1, with D possibly TRBD1 on 6 matching bases. CDR3 size: 17 residues. Germline V lookup: CDR1 MNHNS, CDR2 SASEGT. The V end was cut by 5 bases, the J end by 4 bases, with 23 bases between. The CDR3 reads CASSSKNRQVGSTEAFF. In nucleotides, the CDR3 is TGTGCCAGCAGTTCAAAGAATCGACAGGTGGGGAGCACTGAAGCTTTCTTT.

This clonotype was observed a few times. The chain links TRBV6-2 or TRBV6-3 to TRBJ2-7, with D unresolved. Trimming took off 8 bases at V and 4 bases at J, with 15 bases between the two ends. CDR3 length: 13 residues. Germline values: CDR1 MNHEY, CDR2 SVGEGT. CDR3 DNA sequence: TGTGCCAGCGGCCACCTTTTTGCATACGAGCAGTACTTC. As protein: CASGHLFAYEQYF.

This clonotype came up many times. The chain is built from TRBV6-2 or TRBV6-3 and TRBJ2-3, with 9 bases that match TRBD1. There are 17 residues in the CDR3. V shed 2 bases and J 5 bases; nucleotides not matched to a gene: 11. CDR1 and CDR2 (germline): MNHEY, SVGEGT. The CDR3 DNA reads as TGTGCCAGCAGTTACCTTTGGGAGACAGGGGGTCAAGATACGCAGTATTTT. It codes for CASSYLWETGGQDTQYF.

The chain has TRBV2 and TRBJ2-7; D unclear. The germline V and J ends were trimmed by 3 bases and 4 bases, with 10 bases remaining between them. Per the germline V gene, CDR1 is SNHLY and CDR2 is FYNNEI. There are 13 residues in the CDR3. CDR3 in amino acids: CASSDGRLYEQYF. For the CDR3, the DNA is TGTGCCAGCAGTGATGGTCGGCTTTACGAGCAGTACTTC.

This chain connects TRBV12-3 or TRBV12-4 to TRBJ2-5, with 12 positions matching TRBD2. The J segment lost 5 bases and the V segment lost 6 bases, leaving 10 bases of the junction unmatched. The CDR3 loop spans 16 amino acids. CDR3 sequence reads: CASSARLAGVVETQYF. CDR3 DNA sequence: TGTGCCAGCAGCGCCCGACTAGCGGGAGTTGTTGAGACCCAGTACTTC.

This clonotype was seen many times. The genes are TRBV13 and TRBJ1-5; possibly TRBD1 for D (5 bases). Per germline, CDR1 PRHDT and CDR2 FYEKMQ (reference sequence). The CDR3 length is 16 residues. V lost 4 bases to trimming and J lost 8 bases, with 21 bases between them. The CDR3 DNA reads as TGTGCCAGCAGCTCCGGGGGATCCGTCCCTGTAGAGCCCCAGCATTTT. It yields the protein CASSSGGSVPVEPQHF. The whole variable domain, filled in from reference TRBV13 and TRBJ1-5, reads AAGVIQSPRHLIKEKRETATLKCYPIPRHDTVYWYQQGPGQDPQFLISFYEKMQSDKGSIPDRFSAQQFSDYHSELNMSSLELGDSALYFCASSSGGSVPVEPQHFGDGTRLSIL.

The rearrangement uses TRBV2 and TRBJ2-2; the D gene is possibly TRBD1 (6 bases). There are 15 residues in the CDR3. V dropped 7 bases and J dropped 2 bases, with 14 bases sitting between them. Germline V gives CDR1 SNHLY, CDR2 FYNNEI. CDR3 in amino acids: CASNAQGLNTGELFF. CDR3 nucleotide sequence: TGTGCCAGCAATGCACAGGGTCTCAACACCGGGGAGCTGTTTTTT.

The rearrangement links TRBV29-1 to TRBJ2-5; TRBD2 might be the D (6 bases). V gave up 3 bases and J gave up 5 bases, with 13 bases separating them. CDR1 SQVTM and CDR2 ANQGSEA come from the germline V gene. The CDR3 spans 13 residues. The CDR3 coding sequence is TGCAGCGTTGAGGGACTCGGGGCGGAGACCCAGTACTTC. It codes for CSVEGLGAETQYF.

J is TRBJ1-5 and V is TRBV3-1; the D is unclear. CDR3 size: 13 residues. V lost 0 bases and J 5 bases, leaving 5 bases between the germline ends. Germline V CDR1 and CDR2: LGHDT, YNNKEL (reference sequence). The CDR3 is CASSQDSHQPQHF. The CDR3 nucleotides are TGTGCCAGCAGCCAAGATTCTCATCAGCCCCAGCATTTT.

The CDR3 region is CASSPPLRGREAKNIQYF. The CDR3 DNA reads as TGTGCCAGCTCACCACCTCTGCGGGGGAGGGAGGCCAAAAACATTCAGTACTTC. The chain links TRBV18 to TRBJ2-4, with 7 nucleotides matching TRBD2. Germline values: CDR1 KGHSH, CDR2 LQKENI. V lost 0 bases to trimming and J lost 1 base; unmatched junction nucleotides: 9. The CDR3 contains 18 residues.

This clonotype was counted only a few times. The chain combines TRBV12-3 or TRBV12-4 with TRBJ2-5; TRBD2 is a possible D gene (6 bases). The CDR3 runs 16 residues. The ends were cut back, 0 bases at V and 7 bases at J, with 18 bases in the middle. CDR3 residues: CASSLAAGSNPRTQYF. The CDR3, as DNA: TGTGCCAGCAGTTTAGCCGCGGGGTCAAACCCCAGGACCCAGTACTTC.